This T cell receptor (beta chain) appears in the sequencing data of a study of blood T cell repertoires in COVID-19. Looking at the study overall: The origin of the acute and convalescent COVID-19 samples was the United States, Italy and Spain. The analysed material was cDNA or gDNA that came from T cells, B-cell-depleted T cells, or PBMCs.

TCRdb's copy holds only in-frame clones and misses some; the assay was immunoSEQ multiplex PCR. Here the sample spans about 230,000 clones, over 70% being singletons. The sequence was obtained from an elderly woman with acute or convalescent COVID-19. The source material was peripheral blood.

CDR3 region: CATELAGGPGEQFF. CDR3 in DNA: TGTGCCACCGAACTAGCGGGAGGGCCGGGTGAGCAGTTCTTC. This chain connects TRBV24-1 to TRBJ2-1; 13 bases agree with TRBD2. The length of the CDR3 is 14 residues. Germline lookup yields CDR1 KGHDR and CDR2 SFDVKD. V shed 9 bases and J 9 bases; nucleotides not matched to a gene: 7.